These 31 T cell receptor beta chains were all obtained from the same sample, sequenced in a study of control samples from healthy donors and cancer patients. Sequencing used immunoSEQ multiplex PCR; TCRdb keeps in-frame clones, though not all of them. There are 70,000 to 95,000 clones in the sample; more than 85% occur only once, and roughly 0.9% lies in the top ten. The source material was blood. These receptor sequences come from a woman aged 25 to 45 in good health.

This chain uses TRBV9 with TRBJ2-7, with 10 bases identical to TRBD2. V was pared by 0 bases and J by 1 base, with 4 bases of the junction left unmatched. The V gene's germline CDR1 is SGDLS and CDR2 YYNGEE. The CDR3 runs to 16 residues. This CDR3 is CASSVGGSGGSYEQYF. The CDR3 DNA is TGTGCCAGCAGCGTAGGCGGTAGCGGGGGGTCCTACGAGCAGTACTTC.

The chain employs TRBV9 and TRBJ1-2; D remains ambiguous. CDR1 and CDR2 (germline): SGDLS, YYNGEE. V was pared by 4 bases and J by 1 base, with 20 bases between. The CDR3 contains 17 residues. CDR3 loop: CASSRMLEGVINYGYTF. The DNA of the CDR3 is TGTGCCAGCAGCCGAATGTTGGAGGGAGTTATTAACTATGGCTACACCTTC.

The CDR3 coding sequence is TGTGCCTGGAGTCAAAGACAGGGGGCCAGCTATGGCTACACCTTC. Its translation is CAWSQRQGASYGYTF. The chain is built from TRBV30 and TRBJ1-2; 10 bases agree with TRBD1. The germline gives CDR1 GTSNPN, CDR2 SVGIG (reference sequence). The ends lost 2 bases at V and 4 bases at J; junction bases unmatched: 7. This CDR3 spans 15 amino acids.

The chain carries TRBV30 and TRBJ1-3; D not certain. V dropped 0 bases and J dropped 3 bases, with 6 bases sitting between them. CDR1 is GTSNPN and CDR2 is SVGIG in the germline V gene (reference sequence). The CDR3 runs 13 residues. CDR3 DNA sequence: TGTGCCTGGAGTGTACTAAATGGAAACACCATATATTTT. It translates to CAWSVLNGNTIYF.

The rearrangement joins TRBV10-3 to TRBJ1-6; D gene ambiguous. V lost 6 bases and J 10 bases, leaving 13 bases between the germline ends. The CDR3 is made up of 13 amino acids. Germline V gene sequence: CDR1 ENHRY, CDR2 SYGVKD. The CDR3 loop is CAIREGYGSPLHF. CDR3 sequence (DNA): TGTGCCATCAGAGAGGGTTATGGCTCACCCCTCCACTTT.

The chain has TRBV30 and TRBJ2-5; D uncertain. The germline V gene encodes CDR1 GTSNPN and CDR2 SVGIG (reference sequence). The CDR3 consists of 13 residues. Trimming cost V 2 bases and J 5 bases, with 12 bases left between them. The CDR3 reads CAWSFTPPETQYF. The CDR3 nucleotides read TGTGCCTGGAGTTTTACGCCACCGGAGACCCAGTACTTC. Combining the CDR3 with reference TRBV30 and TRBJ2-5 gives the whole variable domain SQTIHQWPATLVQPVGSPLSLECTVEGTSNPNLYWYRQAAGRGLQLLFYSVGIGQISSEVPQNLSASRPQDRQFILSSKKLLLSDSGFYLCAWSFTPPETQYFGPGTRLLVL.

V usage is TRBV6-5 and J usage is TRBJ1-2; D possibly corresponds to TRBD1 (6 bases). Germline lookup yields CDR1 MNHEY and CDR2 SVGAGI. The ends were cut back, 2 bases at V and 4 bases at J, with 11 bases in the middle. This CDR3 has 14 amino acids. CDR3 sequence (DNA): TGTGCCAGCAGTTACGGGGGCAGACGCTATGGCTACACCTTC. Amino acid sequence: CASSYGGRRYGYTF.

This clone has just one count. V gene TRBV6-5 combines with J gene TRBJ1-1; unclear D gene. Trimming pared 4 bases from V and 4 bases from J, leaving 10 bases between. Looked up from germline, CDR1 is MNHEY and CDR2 is SVGAGI. The CDR3 length is 13 residues. The chain's CDR3 is CASSWLTSTEAFF. As DNA, the CDR3 is TGTGCCAGCAGTTGGTTGACCTCCACTGAAGCTTTCTTT.

This rearrangement joins TRBV5-1 to TRBJ1-1; 12 bases are a match to TRBD1. The CDR3 covers 18 residues. The ends lost 1 base at V and 3 bases at J; junction bases unmatched: 10. Germline values: CDR1 SGHRS, CDR2 YFSETQ. CDR3 nucleotide sequence: TGCGCCAGCAGCTTGAAGGGACAGGGGGCCAAGGTCGACACTGAAGCTTTCTTT. Its translation is CASSLKGQGAKVDTEAFF.

The rearrangement joins TRBV2 to TRBJ1-2; D unresolved. The V end was cut by 9 bases, the J end by 6 bases, with 17 bases between. The CDR3 runs to 13 residues. Germline V gene data show CDR1 as SNHLY and CDR2 as FYNNEI. CDR3 DNA: TGTGCCAGTTCCGCATTGGGAGAAGATGGCTACACCTTC. Translation: CASSALGEDGYTF.

The chain employs TRBV28 and TRBJ1-2; D is unresolved. The germline gives CDR1 MDHEN, CDR2 SYDVKM. The CDR3 is 14 residues long. V was pared by 5 bases and J by 3 bases, with 13 bases between. The CDR3 sequence: CASSPEGEYYGYTF. CDR3 DNA sequence: TGTGCCAGCAGTCCCGAAGGCGAATACTATGGCTACACCTTC.

This clone is a singleton in its sample. The gene calls are TRBV6-5 and TRBJ1-3, with D perhaps matching TRBD1 (6 bases). In germline, CDR1 is MNHEY, CDR2 SVGAGI. The CDR3 runs to 14 residues. V lost 2 bases and J lost 5, with 10 bases in between. CDR3 DNA sequence: TGTGCCAGCAGTTACGATGGACAGAGAAACACCATATATTTT. This sequence encodes CASSYDGQRNTIYF.

This clone came up once. This chain connects TRBV19 to TRBJ2-1, with D hard to call. CDR1 is LNHDA, CDR2 SQIVND, per germline (reference sequence). The CDR3 extends over 15 amino acids. Trimming took 6 bases from V and 0 from J, leaving 12 bases between them. The CDR3 DNA is TGTGCCAGTAGCACCCCCACTCGCTCCTACAATGAGCAGTTCTTC. Translating gives CASSTPTRSYNEQFF.

The genes are TRBV6-5 and TRBJ2-7; tentatively, D is TRBD1 or TRBD2 (6 bases each). The CDR3 runs 15 residues. V was cut by 6 bases and J by 7 bases, with 22 bases left in between. Germline-derived CDR1 and CDR2 are MNHEY and SVGAGI. The CDR3 loop reads CASSSRGQVHREQYF. The CDR3 DNA reads as TGTGCCAGCAGCTCCCGGGGGCAGGTACACAGGGAGCAGTACTTC.

The chain links TRBV15 to TRBJ2-3; 9 bases align to TRBD2. The CDR3 covers 18 residues. Germline V lookup: CDR1 LNHNV, CDR2 YYDKDF (reference sequence). J gave up 2 bases and V 1 base, and 10 bases lay outside the gene matches. CDR3 in amino acids: CATSRGLAGIFPTDTQYF. CDR3 DNA sequence: TGTGCCACCAGCAGAGGGCTAGCGGGGATATTCCCCACAGATACGCAGTATTTT.

CDR3 DNA: TGCGCCAGCAGCTTTATGGCCCCACTAGCGGGAACCTACTACGAGCAGTACTTC. It translates to CASSFMAPLAGTYYEQYF. V usage is TRBV5-1 and J usage is TRBJ2-7; 10 bases fit TRBD2. The germline V gene has CDR1 SGHRS and CDR2 YFSETQ. The CDR3 is made up of 18 amino acids. The ends lost 2 bases at V and 3 bases at J; junction bases unmatched: 14. Based on the CDR3 plus reference TRBV5-1 and TRBJ2-7, the full variable domain is KAGVTQTPRYLIKTRGQQVTLSCSPISGHRSVSWYQQTPGQGLQFLFEYFSETQRNKGNFPGRFSGRQFSNSRSEMNVSTLELGDSALYLCASSFMAPLAGTYYEQYFGPGTRLTVT.

The chain joins TRBV25-1 to TRBJ1-5, with 9 bases lining up with TRBD1. V lost 1 base and J lost 5; bases outside the gene matches: 3. This CDR3 contains 15 residues. The germline V gene encodes CDR1 MGHDK and CDR2 SYGVNS. The CDR3 protein is CASSELGQGHQPQHF. Here the CDR3 DNA reads TGTGCCAGCAGTGAATTGGGACAGGGACATCAGCCCCAGCATTTT.

The chain links TRBV4-1 to TRBJ1-6, with D possibly being TRBD1 (6 bases). The length of the CDR3 is 12 residues. With 4 bases removed from V and 10 bases from J, the gap between germline ends came to 8 bases. Per germline, CDR1 MGHRA and CDR2 YSYEKL. In DNA, the CDR3 is TGCGCCAGCAGCCGCACAGGGTCACCCCTCCACTTT. Translated: CASSRTGSPLHF.

The V and J genes are TRBV21-1 and TRBJ1-1. TRBV21-1 represents a pseudogene. The CDR3 runs to 13 residues. The CDR3 protein is CASSKGGDTEAFF. The DNA of the CDR3 is TGTGCCAGCAGCAAAGGCGGGGACACTGAAGCTTTCTTT.

This chain connects TRBV29-1 to TRBJ1-1, with TRBD1 matching over 7 bases. With V trimmed by 4 bases and J by 8 bases, 13 bases remained unmatched. This CDR3 region has 14 residues. Per germline, CDR1 SQVTM and CDR2 ANQGSEA. CDR3 protein: CSVAAGTDLSEAFF. DNA of the CDR3: TGCAGCGTTGCCGCCGGGACAGACTTATCGGAAGCTTTCTTT.

The V call is TRBV19, the J call TRBJ2-7, with TRBD2 matching over 11 bases. This CDR3 region has 16 residues. Unmatched junction bases numbered 12, after V lost 5 bases and J lost 6 bases. Germline assignment: CDR1 LNHDA and CDR2 SQIVND (reference sequence). The CDR3 reads CASSQRKTSGKGEQYF. As DNA, the CDR3 is TGTGCCAGTAGTCAGAGGAAGACTAGCGGGAAAGGCGAGCAGTACTTC.

J is TRBJ2-1 and V is TRBV5-1; 11 bases match TRBD2. The length of the CDR3 is 16 residues. Germline CDR1 reads SGHRS; CDR2 reads YFSETQ. Trimming cost V 4 bases and J 3 bases; bases outside gene matches: 6. The CDR3 DNA reads as TGCGCCAGCAGCCTTGAAACTAGCGGGAGCTACAATGAGCAGTTCTTC. Its translation: CASSLETSGSYNEQFF. Drawing the rest from reference TRBV5-1 and TRBJ2-1, the complete variable domain is KAGVTQTPRYLIKTRGQQVTLSCSPISGHRSVSWYQQTPGQGLQFLFEYFSETQRNKGNFPGRFSGRQFSNSRSEMNVSTLELGDSALYLCASSLETSGSYNEQFFGPGTRLTVL.

The chain is built from TRBV9 and TRBJ2-2; 7 bases are shared with TRBD1. This CDR3 contains 16 residues. J lost 7 bases, V lost 6 bases, and 15 bases had no gene match. Per the germline V gene, CDR1 is SGDLS and CDR2 is YYNGEE. CDR3 bases: TGTGCCAGCACGGACTCAACGACAGGGAAGATCGGGGAGCTGTTTTTT. This codes for CASTDSTTGKIGELFF.

The chain links TRBV6-5 to TRBJ1-2, with 11 positions matching TRBD1. The CDR3 sequence is 16 residues long. Germline CDR1 is MNHEY and CDR2 is SVGAGI. V was clipped by 4 bases and J by 3 bases; unmatched bases: 7. CDR3 nucleotide sequence: TGTGCCAGCAGTTCCACCGGGACAGGGGGGGACTATGGCTACACCTTC. Translation gives CASSSTGTGGDYGYTF.

The V call is TRBV18, the J call TRBJ1-6; 8 nucleotides agree with TRBD1. Trimming at V came to 2 bases and at J to 6 bases, leaving 3 bases not matched to a gene. The CDR3 contains 15 residues. Germline assignment: CDR1 KGHSH and CDR2 LQKENI. The CDR3 protein is CASSPRTGINSPLHF. As DNA, the CDR3 is TGTGCCAGCTCACCAAGGACAGGGATTAATTCACCCCTCCACTTT.

The chain uses TRBV6-5 and TRBJ1-1, with D possibly matching TRBD1 (6 bases). This CDR3 region has 12 residues. V was cut by 8 bases and J by 4 bases, with 11 bases left in between. CDR1 and CDR2 (germline): MNHEY, SVGAGI. CDR3 nucleotides: TGTGCCAGCTACAGGGCGGGCACTGAAGCTTTCTTT. It codes for CASYRAGTEAFF.

This sequence joins TRBV19 and TRBJ1-3; TRBD1 might be the D (5 bases). Trimming cost V 3 bases and J 0 bases, with 12 bases left between them. Germline CDR1 is LNHDA and CDR2 is SQIVND (reference sequence). The CDR3 totals 16 residues. The CDR3 here is CASSIQGRSSGNTIYF. The CDR3 coding sequence is TGTGCCAGTAGTATCCAGGGTCGGAGCTCTGGAAACACCATATATTTT.

This rearrangement joins TRBV4-1 to TRBJ2-1, with 10 bases lining up with TRBD2. The CDR3 contains 16 residues. CDR1 is MGHRA, CDR2 YSYEKL, per germline. V gave up 0 bases and J gave up 6 bases; unmatched junction bases: 5. The CDR3 reads CASSQDISGGANEQFF. Here the CDR3 DNA reads TGCGCCAGCAGCCAAGATATAAGCGGGGGGGCCAATGAGCAGTTCTTC.

This clone appeared a few times. Here the CDR3 reads CRGLMNTEAFF. CDR3 coding DNA: TGCAGGGGGCTCATGAACACTGAAGCTTTCTTT. The rearrangement joins TRBV20-1 to TRBJ1-1; maybe TRBD1 (5 bases). Germline V gene data show CDR1 as DFQATT and CDR2 as SNEGSKA (reference sequence). The CDR3 covers 11 residues.

This chain uses TRBV6-5 with TRBJ2-1; 7 bases are a match to TRBD2. Germline assignment: CDR1 MNHEY and CDR2 SVGAGI. Trimming at V came to 0 bases and at J to 7 bases, leaving 9 bases not matched to a gene. The CDR3 is made up of 16 amino acids. The DNA for the CDR3 is TGTGCCAGCAGTTACTCGATTGGCGGGAGTTTGAATGAGCAGTTCTTC. It is translated as CASSYSIGGSLNEQFF.

The CDR3 protein is CASSRDRGYNEQFF. In DNA, the CDR3 is TGTGCCAGCAGTCGGGACAGGGGATACAATGAGCAGTTCTTC. This chain links TRBV2 with TRBJ2-1; TRBD1 aligns across 10 bases. The CDR3 is 14 residues long. CDR1 and CDR2 from the germline V gene are SNHLY and FYNNEI. The V and J ends lost 5 bases and 4 bases, in that order; junction bases with no gene match: 2.